Here is one TCR beta chain with its context. Its antigen is not known. These data originate in a study of monozygotic twins with inflammatory bowel disease. Points from the study as a whole: The study supported no single strong signal or clonotype linked to IBD. Clonotypes shared with others were fewer in IBD patients than in healthy twins, especially with disease activity.

Whole blood that had not undergone T cell sorting provided the isolated total RNA. TCRdb reanalyzed the 5' RACE reads and collapses them to one entry per CDR3 protein, without DNA. The sample includes approximately 400,000 distinct CDR3 sequences. Sequencing was carried out using blood. The TCR originated in a human donor with ulcerative colitis or Crohn's disease, or a healthy co-twin of an affected twin (not recorded which).

CDR3 sequence: CASSPVSSYNEQFF. The chain joins TRBV18 to TRBJ2-1. This CDR3 comprises 14 residues. Germline loops: CDR1 KGHSH, CDR2 LQKENI.